This T cell receptor (beta chain) was sequenced in a study of CD8 T cells in Susac syndrome. Study results and caveats: As the study acknowledged, the number of individuals in its TCR sequencing and HLA analysis was relatively small.

An input of 0.5 to 1 ug of RNA was subjected to reverse transcription using random hexamers. From the immunoSEQ multiplex PCR reads, TCRdb called clonotypes with MiXCR, one entry per CDR3 protein. This sample has approximately 190,000 distinct CDR3 sequences, with more than 90% found just once. For this clonotype: Its cognate antigen is unknown.

The CDR3 runs to 13 residues. The V gene's germline CDR1 is SEHNR and CDR2 FQNEAQ (reference sequence). V was shortened by 2 bases and J by 3 bases, with 7 bases between the two germline ends. The specimen was CD4+ T cells from PBMCs. The V and J genes are TRBV7-9 and TRBJ1-2; D is uncertain. This receptor was obtained from a human donor with Susac syndrome. CDR3 in DNA: TGTGCCAGCAGCTTACAAGAAGACTATGGCTACACCTTC. It translates to CASSLQEDYGYTF.